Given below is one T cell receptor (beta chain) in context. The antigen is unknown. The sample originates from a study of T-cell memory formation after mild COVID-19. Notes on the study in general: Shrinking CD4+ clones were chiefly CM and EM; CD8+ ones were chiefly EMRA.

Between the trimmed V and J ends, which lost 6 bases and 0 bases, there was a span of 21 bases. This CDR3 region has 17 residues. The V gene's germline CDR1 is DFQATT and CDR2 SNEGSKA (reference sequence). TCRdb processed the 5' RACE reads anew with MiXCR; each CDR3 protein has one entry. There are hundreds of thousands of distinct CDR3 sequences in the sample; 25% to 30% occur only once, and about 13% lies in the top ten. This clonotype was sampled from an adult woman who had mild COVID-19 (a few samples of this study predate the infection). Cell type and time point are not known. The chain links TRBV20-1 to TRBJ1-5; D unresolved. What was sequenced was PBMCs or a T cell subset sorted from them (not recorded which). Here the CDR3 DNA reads TGCAGTGCGAGCCGAGACTTCTCAGGTGGTAGCAATCAGCCCCAGCATTTT. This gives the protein CSASRDFSGGSNQPQHF.